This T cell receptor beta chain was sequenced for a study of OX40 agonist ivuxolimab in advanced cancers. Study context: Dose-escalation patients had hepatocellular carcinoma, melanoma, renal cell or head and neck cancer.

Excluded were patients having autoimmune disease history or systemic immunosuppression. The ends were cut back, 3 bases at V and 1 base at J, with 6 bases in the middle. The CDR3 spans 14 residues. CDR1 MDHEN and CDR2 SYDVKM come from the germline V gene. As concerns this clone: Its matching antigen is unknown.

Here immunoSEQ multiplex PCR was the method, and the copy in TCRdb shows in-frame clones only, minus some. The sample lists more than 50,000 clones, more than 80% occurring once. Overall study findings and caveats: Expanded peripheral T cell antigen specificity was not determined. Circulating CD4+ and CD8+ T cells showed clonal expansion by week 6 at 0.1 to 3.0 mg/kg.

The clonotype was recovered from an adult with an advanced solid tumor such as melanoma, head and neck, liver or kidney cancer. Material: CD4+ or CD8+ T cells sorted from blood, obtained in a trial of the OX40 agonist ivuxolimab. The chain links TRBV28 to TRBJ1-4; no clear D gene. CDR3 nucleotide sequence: TGTGCCAGCAGTTTGAGCCGAACTAATGAAAAACTGTTTTTT. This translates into CASSLSRTNEKLFF.